Below are 9 T cell receptor beta chains sequenced from a single sample in a study of sequential checkpoint blockade in melanoma. TCRdb's copy holds only in-frame clones and misses some; the assay was immunoSEQ multiplex PCR. In the table there are tens of thousands of clones, 70% to 80% of which are singletons. Treatment in this sample: randomized to nivolumab then ipilimumab (arm A) or the reverse (arm B). The specimen comprised CD8+ T cells sorted from blood (inferred from file names), sampled from a patient given nivolumab and ipilimumab in sequence. The receptor source for this set is a human donor with melanoma.

The rearrangement joins TRBV5-6 to TRBJ2-1; TRBD2 matches at 10 bases. This CDR3 has 17 residues. V gave up 0 bases and J gave up 0 bases; unmatched junction bases: 3. Germline V gene sequence: CDR1 SGHDT, CDR2 YYEEEE. The CDR3 coding sequence is TGTGCCAGCAGCTTGGATACTAGCGGGGTCTCCTACAATGAGCAGTTCTTC. Residues: CASSLDTSGVSYNEQFF.

CDR3 nucleotide sequence: TGTGCCACCCTCCCGTTCGGGACTAGCGTCTTTTACGAGCAGTACTTC. Translated: CATLPFGTSVFYEQYF. The chain employs TRBV5-8 and TRBJ2-7; 10 nucleotides line up with TRBD2. The ends lost 9 bases at V and 4 bases at J; junction bases unmatched: 16. Germline CDR1 and CDR2: SGHTS and YDEGEE. This CDR3 is 16 amino acids long.

The J gene is TRBJ2-1, the V gene TRBV28; a possible D gene is TRBD2 (7 bases). CDR1 MDHEN and CDR2 SYDVKM come from the germline V gene. This CDR3 spans 14 amino acids. V was trimmed by 3 bases and J by 10 bases, leaving 16 bases between them. The CDR3 is CASSLGEGVREQFF. For the CDR3, the DNA is TGTGCCAGCAGTTTGGGGGAGGGGGTAAGAGAGCAGTTCTTC.

The chain uses TRBV5-6 and TRBJ2-3, with TRBD2 matching over 7 bases. Germline CDR1 is SGHDT and CDR2 is YYEEEE. Germline trimming cut 0 bases from V and 5 bases from J; bases unmatched to any gene: 3. The CDR3 runs 14 residues. The CDR3 nucleotides are TGTGCCAGCAGCTTGGGGGCGGGGGTAGATACGCAGTATTTT. Encoded protein: CASSLGAGVDTQYF.

The chain uses TRBV7-6 and TRBJ2-2; D perhaps matches TRBD2 (5 bases). Trimming left V 2 bases short and J 2 bases short, with 6 bases between. This CDR3 is built from 14 residues. CDR1 is SGHVS, CDR2 FNYEAQ, per germline. For the CDR3, the DNA is TGTGCCAGCAGCTTACGGACTAACACCGGGGAGCTGTTTTTT. Translated, it gives CASSLRTNTGELFF. Filled out from reference TRBV7-6 and TRBJ2-2, the complete variable domain reads GAGVSQSPRYKVTKRGQDVALRCDPISGHVSLYWYRQALGQGPEFLTYFNYEAQQDKSGLPNDRFSAERPEGSISTLTIQRTEQRDSAMYRCASSLRTNTGELFFGEGSRLTVL.

V and J are TRBV7-9 and TRBJ2-7; TRBD2 matches 7 bases. V trimming: 6 bases; J trimming: 6 bases; junction bases outside the gene matches: 11. CDR3 length: 14 amino acids. Germline lookup yields CDR1 SEHNR and CDR2 FQNEAQ (reference sequence). Here the CDR3 DNA reads TGTGCCAGCAGTTATGTGGGGGGGTTCCTCGAGCAGTACTTC. Its protein is CASSYVGGFLEQYF. Complete variable domain (other parts from reference TRBV7-9 and TRBJ2-7): DTGVSQNPRHKITKRGQNVTFRCDPISEHNRLYWYRQTLGQGPEFLTYFQNEAQLEKSRLLSDRFSAERPKGSFSTLEIQRTEQGDSAMYLCASSYVGGFLEQYFGPGTRLTVT.

The genes are TRBV4-3 and TRBJ2-7; 8 bases align to TRBD2. The CDR3 has 16 amino acids. V was pared by 1 base and J by 1 base, with 6 bases of the junction left unmatched. The germline gives CDR1 LGHNA, CDR2 YSLEER. The CDR3 here is CASSQGRPSGSYEQYF. The CDR3 DNA sequence: TGCGCCAGCAGCCAAGGTAGACCTAGCGGGTCCTACGAGCAGTACTTC.

This chain links TRBV2 with TRBJ1-3, with a weak D call TRBD1 (6 bases). The germline V and J ends were trimmed by 10 bases and 4 bases, with 14 bases remaining between them. Germline V gene lookup returns CDR1 SNHLY and CDR2 FYNNEI. The CDR3 has 13 residues. The CDR3 loop is CANSQGPGNTIYF. CDR3 bases: TGTGCCAACTCACAGGGTCCGGGAAACACCATATATTTT.

The rearrangement links TRBV6-7 to TRBJ1-2; TRBD1 aligns across 7 bases. TRBV6-7 is placed among ORFs of uncertain function. The CDR3 sequence is 12 residues long. This CDR3 is CAARYRGHGYTF. The CDR3 bases are TGTGCAGCCAGATACAGGGGCCATGGCTACACCTTC.